The 7 T cell receptor beta chains presented below share a single source sample, sequenced in a study of blood T cell repertoires in COVID-19. TCRdb's copy holds only in-frame clones and misses some; the assay was immunoSEQ multiplex PCR. The repertoire holds about 15,000 clones, with roughly 91% as singletons. Source material: peripheral blood. These receptors were taken from a woman aged 70-85 years in a cohort sampled during active or convalescent COVID-19.

V usage is TRBV4-1 and J usage is TRBJ1-2; D unresolved. Germline-derived CDR1 and CDR2 are MGHRA and YSYEKL. V was shortened by 5 bases and J by 1 base, with 11 bases between the two germline ends. The CDR3 has 14 residues. The CDR3, as DNA: TGCGCCAGCAGCTCACTAGGTTATAACTATGGCTACACCTTC. It codes for CASSSLGYNYGYTF.

V is TRBV4-3 and J is TRBJ1-6, with a tentative D call TRBD1 (6 bases). Trimming pared 5 bases from V and 14 bases from J, leaving 13 bases between. CDR3 length: 12 residues. Germline values: CDR1 LGHNA, CDR2 YSLEER. The CDR3 protein is CASSYREGSLHF. The CDR3, as DNA: TGCGCCAGCAGCTACAGGGAAGGATCCCTCCACTTT.

The V call is TRBV6-2 or TRBV6-3, the J call TRBJ2-1, with 14 bases matching TRBD2. The CDR3 length is 18 residues. CDR1 is MNHEY, CDR2 SVGEGT, per germline. The V segment lost 7 bases and the J segment 5 bases; nucleotides outside the gene matches: 13. The CDR3 DNA reads TGTGCCAGCACCCCGACTAGCGGGGGGGCCTCTTTCAACAATGAGCAGTTCTTC. As protein: CASTPTSGGASFNNEQFF.

The CDR3 here is CATSREGANYGYTF. The DNA of the CDR3 is TGTGCCACCAGCAGAGAGGGCGCCAACTATGGCTACACCTTC. The chain links TRBV15 to TRBJ1-2; D unresolved. This CDR3 is built from 14 residues. V was cut by 0 bases and J by 2 bases, with 7 bases left in between. The V gene's germline CDR1 is LNHNV and CDR2 YYDKDF (reference sequence).

The chain couples TRBV7-2 to TRBJ1-2; D is unclear. CDR1 is SGHTA, CDR2 FQGNSA, per germline. This CDR3 spans 13 amino acids. Trimming took off 5 bases at V and 13 bases at J, with 20 bases between the two ends. Written as DNA, the CDR3 is TGTGCCAGCAGCCTACGGGATTTGAGAGTGGGCACCTTC. Translated, it gives CASSLRDLRVGTF.

The chain links TRBV9 to TRBJ1-2, with D maybe TRBD1 (5 bases). V lost 4 bases and J lost 0, with 13 bases in between. The CDR3 contains 15 residues. Per the germline V gene, CDR1 is SGDLS and CDR2 is YYNGEE. CDR3 region: CASSIDSSPNYGYTF. The DNA for the CDR3 is TGTGCCAGCAGCATCGACAGTTCCCCTAACTATGGCTACACCTTC.

This CDR3 is CAWSVLPNTEAFF. CDR3 coding DNA: TGTGCCTGGAGTGTACTTCCGAACACTGAAGCTTTCTTT. The J gene is TRBJ1-1, the V gene TRBV30; no reliable D call. The germline V gene encodes CDR1 GTSNPN and CDR2 SVGIG (reference sequence). V lost 0 bases, J lost 1 base, and 6 bases lay in between. CDR3 length: 13 amino acids.